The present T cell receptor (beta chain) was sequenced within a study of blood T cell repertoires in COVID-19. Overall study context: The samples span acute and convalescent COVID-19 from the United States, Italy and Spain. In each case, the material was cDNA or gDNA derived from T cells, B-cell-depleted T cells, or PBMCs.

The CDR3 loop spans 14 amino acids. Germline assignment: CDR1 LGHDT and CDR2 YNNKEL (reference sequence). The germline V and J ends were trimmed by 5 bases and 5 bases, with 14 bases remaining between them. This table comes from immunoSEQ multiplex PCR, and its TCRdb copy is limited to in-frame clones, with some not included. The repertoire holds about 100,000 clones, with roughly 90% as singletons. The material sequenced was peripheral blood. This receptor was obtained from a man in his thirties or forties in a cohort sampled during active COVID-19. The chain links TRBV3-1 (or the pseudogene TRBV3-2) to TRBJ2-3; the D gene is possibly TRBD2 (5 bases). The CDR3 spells CASSFYGELDTQYF. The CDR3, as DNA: TGTGCCAGCAGCTTTTACGGGGAACTAGATACGCAGTATTTT.